This T cell receptor beta chain was sequenced for a study of CD8 T cells in ankylosing spondylitis (dated by TCRdb to the late 2010s). Study-wide context: T cell receptor beta repertoires were profiled in healthy donors and ankylosing spondylitis patients so that disease-linked TCR variants could be found. The whole study cohort included under 140 healthy donors and around 25 ankylosing spondylitis patients. Peripheral blood samples were taken, and synovial fluid was additionally collected from ankylosing spondylitis patients. The research as a whole found: Blood from ankylosing spondylitis patients appeared to be characterized by a TCR beta motif composed of roughly 8 highly homologous amino acid variants. A CD8+ phenotype was shown by the disease-linked clones, which were found at relatively low frequencies in peripheral blood. According to the report, matched synovial fluid samples from ankylosing spondylitis patients were significantly enriched for the disease-linked clones. Some motif variants had previously been reported in the synovial fluid and blood of reactive arthritis patients, which suggests shared mechanisms of disease initiation.

As to this clonotype: Its specific antigen is unknown. No per-base quality is available; no much larger clone lies one base away.

The sequencer listed for this sample is Illumina HiSeq 2500. TCR beta libraries were prepared by quantitative 5'-RACE with molecular barcodes. The original pipeline was this. A new computational method, built on a probabilistic model of VDJ rearrangement, was used to identify disease-linked TCR variants. Using fastp trimming at Q25 and MiXCR clonotype assembly, TCRdb reanalyzed the public sequencing data and kept in-frame beta chains. A single entry per CDR3 protein holds the most common genes and DNA from its merged rows. TCRdb's processing, not the study's, gives the V and J calls here. This sample has 200,000 to 250,000 distinct CDR3 sequences in its table, and about 10% of those were observed once. The top ten clonotypes cover about 6.8% of the sample. The specimen sequenced was blood, either unsorted or a sorted T cell fraction (not recorded which). This TCR was recovered from a male donor with ankylosing spondylitis or in good health (not recorded which).

The CDR3 protein is CASSATGARGAGSPQHF. In nucleotides, the sequence is TGTGCCAGCAGCGCCACAGGGGCGCGGGGAGCGGGTTCGCCCCAGCATTTT. The receptor chain draws on TRBV7-2 and TRBJ1-5; 7 junctional bases match TRBD1. CDR1 and CDR2 are read off the germline V gene as SGHTA and FQGNSA. Spanning cysteine to phenylalanine, the CDR3 consists of 17 amino acids. Only the CDR3 DNA stays, 51 bases, in frame from base 1. V trim: 5 bases; J trim: 9 bases; unmatched bases: 19.